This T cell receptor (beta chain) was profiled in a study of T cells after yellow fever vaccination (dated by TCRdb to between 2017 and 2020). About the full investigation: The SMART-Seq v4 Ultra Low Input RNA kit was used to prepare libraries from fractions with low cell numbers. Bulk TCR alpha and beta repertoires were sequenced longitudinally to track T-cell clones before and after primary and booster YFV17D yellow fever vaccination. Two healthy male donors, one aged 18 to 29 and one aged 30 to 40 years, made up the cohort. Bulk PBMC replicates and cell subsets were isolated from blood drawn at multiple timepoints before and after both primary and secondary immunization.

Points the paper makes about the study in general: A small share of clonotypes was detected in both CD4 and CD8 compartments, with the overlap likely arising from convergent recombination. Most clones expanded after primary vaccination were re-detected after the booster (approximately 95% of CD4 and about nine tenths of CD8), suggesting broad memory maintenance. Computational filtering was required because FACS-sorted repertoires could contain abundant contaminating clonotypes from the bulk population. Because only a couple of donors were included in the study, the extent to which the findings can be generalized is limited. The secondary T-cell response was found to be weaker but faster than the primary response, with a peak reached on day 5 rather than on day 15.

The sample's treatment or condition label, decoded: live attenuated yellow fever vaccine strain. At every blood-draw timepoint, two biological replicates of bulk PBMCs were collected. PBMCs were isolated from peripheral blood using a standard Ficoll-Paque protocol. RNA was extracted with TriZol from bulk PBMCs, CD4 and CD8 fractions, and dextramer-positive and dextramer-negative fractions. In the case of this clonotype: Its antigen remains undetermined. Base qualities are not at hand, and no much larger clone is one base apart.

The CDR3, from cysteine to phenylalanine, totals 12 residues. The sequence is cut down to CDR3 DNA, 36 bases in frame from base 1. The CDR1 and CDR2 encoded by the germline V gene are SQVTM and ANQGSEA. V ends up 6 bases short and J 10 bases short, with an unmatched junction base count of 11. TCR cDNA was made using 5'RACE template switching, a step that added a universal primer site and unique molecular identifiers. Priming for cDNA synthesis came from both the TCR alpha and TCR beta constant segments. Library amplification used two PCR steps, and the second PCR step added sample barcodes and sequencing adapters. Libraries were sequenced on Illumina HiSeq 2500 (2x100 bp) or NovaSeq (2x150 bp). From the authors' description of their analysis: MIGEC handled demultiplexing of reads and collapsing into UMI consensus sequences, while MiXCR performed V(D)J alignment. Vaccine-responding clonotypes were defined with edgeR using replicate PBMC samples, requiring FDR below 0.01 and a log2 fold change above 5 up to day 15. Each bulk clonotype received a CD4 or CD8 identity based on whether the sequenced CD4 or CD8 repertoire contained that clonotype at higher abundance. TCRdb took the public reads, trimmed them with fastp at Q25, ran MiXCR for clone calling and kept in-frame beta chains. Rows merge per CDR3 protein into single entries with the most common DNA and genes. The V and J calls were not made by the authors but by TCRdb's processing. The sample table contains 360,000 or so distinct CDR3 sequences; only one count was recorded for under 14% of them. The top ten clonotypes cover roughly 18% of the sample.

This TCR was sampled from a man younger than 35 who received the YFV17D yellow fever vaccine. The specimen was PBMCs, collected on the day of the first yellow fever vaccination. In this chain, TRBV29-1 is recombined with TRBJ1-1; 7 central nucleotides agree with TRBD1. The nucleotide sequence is TGCAGCGTACTACCTTTTCAGGGGGGAGCTTTCTTT. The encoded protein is CSVLPFQGGAFF.